The 9 T cell receptor beta chains below all came from one sample that was sequenced in a study of T cells in Graves' hyperthyroidism and ophthalmopathy. TCR beta CDR3 regions were amplified from RNA transcripts. RT-PCR in the first round (using the HTBI primer set) targeted the TCR CDR3. TCRdb recomputed calls from the multiplex PCR reads with MiXCR, one row per CDR3 protein. The table includes 600,000 to 650,000 distinct CDR3 sequences, less than 25% detected once. Material: blood. These receptors were obtained from a man in his thirties or forties with Graves' ophthalmopathy.

This clonotype came up a few times. This chain uses TRBV14 with TRBJ1-2, with D unclear. CDR1 and CDR2 (germline): SGHDN, FVKESK. Deletions cut 1 base from V and 8 bases from J, with 11 bases between. The CDR3 spans 13 residues. The CDR3 spells CASSQVTLRGYTF. CDR3 nucleotides: TGTGCCAGCAGCCAAGTGACCTTGAGGGGCTACACCTTC.

The CDR3 nucleotides read TGTGCCAGCGCTCGGGGCATGAACACTGAAGCTTTCTTT. This gives the protein CASARGMNTEAFF. The chain combines TRBV14 with TRBJ1-1; a possible D gene is TRBD1 (5 bases). Looked up from germline, CDR1 is SGHDN and CDR2 is FVKESK. CDR3 size: 13 residues. The V gene lost 8 bases and the J gene lost 0 bases, with 10 bases spanning the gap.

This clonotype was seen only a few times. V and J are TRBV20-1 and TRBJ2-5; D may be TRBD1 or TRBD2 (5 bases each). CDR3 length: 14 amino acids. Germline CDR1 DFQATT, CDR2 SNEGSKA (reference sequence). Trimming cost V 5 bases and J 3 bases, with 16 bases left between them. CDR3 amino acids: CSADGALDKETQYF. The CDR3 nucleotides read TGCAGTGCTGACGGGGCACTGGATAAAGAGACCCAGTACTTC.

The chain couples TRBV6-1 to TRBJ2-3; D call uncertain. Germline V CDR1 and CDR2: MNHNS, SASEGT. The CDR3 is 14 amino acids. V lost 6 bases and J lost 8, with 18 bases in between. CDR3 loop: CASSQGLSTATQYF. The CDR3 DNA follows: TGTGCCAGCAGCCAAGGGCTTAGCACTGCTACGCAGTATTTT.

This clonotype was counted at least ten times. V and J are TRBV12-3 or TRBV12-4 and TRBJ1-1; D perhaps matches TRBD1 (5 bases). The CDR3 has 13 amino acids. V gave up 6 bases and J gave up 4 bases, with 12 bases separating them. This CDR3 reads CASRNMGGTEAFF. The CDR3 DNA follows: TGTGCCAGCAGGAATATGGGGGGCACTGAAGCTTTCTTT.

CDR3 nucleotide sequence: TGCAGCGTTACGACAGGGAGCAATCAGCCCCAGCATTTT. Amino acid sequence: CSVTTGSNQPQHF. The V call is TRBV29-1, the J call TRBJ1-5; 7 bases agree with TRBD1. This CDR3 region has 13 residues. Looked up from germline, CDR1 is SQVTM and CDR2 is ANQGSEA. V lost 5 bases and J lost 1; bases outside the gene matches: 2. The variable domain in full, with the rest retrieved from reference TRBV29-1 and TRBJ1-5, is SAVISQKPSRDICQRGTSLTIQCQVDSQVTMMFWYRQQPGQSLTLIATANQGSEATYESGFVIDKFPISRPNLTFSTLTVSNMSPEDSSIYLCSVTTGSNQPQHFGDGTRLSIL.

This clonotype has only a few counts. V and J are TRBV10-3 and TRBJ2-5, with D uncertain. The CDR3 totals 12 residues. With 6 bases removed from V and 0 bases from J, the gap between germline ends came to 5 bases. Germline loops: CDR1 ENHRY, CDR2 SYGVKD. CDR3 in amino acids: CAIRTDQETQYF. The CDR3 region has the DNA TGTGCCATCAGGACCGACCAAGAGACCCAGTACTTC.

This clonotype was detected only a few times. V and J are TRBV12-3 or TRBV12-4 and TRBJ2-1, with TRBD2 as a possible D gene (6 bases). Trimming shortened V by 5 bases and J by 2 bases, and 13 bases separated the two germline ends. The CDR3 is 15 residues long. The chain's CDR3 is CASSPPSDTYNEQFF. The CDR3, as DNA: TGTGCCAGCAGTCCCCCTAGCGATACCTACAATGAGCAGTTCTTC.

Only a few counts were recorded for this clonotype. The V and J genes are TRBV7-2 and TRBJ1-5; the match to TRBD1 covers 7 bases. V trimming: 7 bases; J trimming: 4 bases; junction bases outside the gene matches: 10. The CDR3 runs 15 residues. Looked up from germline, CDR1 is SGHTA and CDR2 is FQGNSA. The CDR3 is CASKVGPGQNQPQHF. In nucleotides, the CDR3 is TGTGCCAGCAAGGTGGGACCGGGACAGAATCAGCCCCAGCATTTT.